This TCR beta chain was sequenced for a study of glioma-infiltrating T cells. From germline, CDR1 is SGHNT and CDR2 YYREEE (reference sequence). The length of the CDR3 is 15 residues. V gave up 3 bases and J gave up 4 bases; unmatched junction bases: 4. At least ten counts were recorded for this clonotype. The iRepertoire nested amplicon-rescue multiplex PCR amplified TCR alpha and beta CDR3s from RNA. Tissue mRNA or PBMC total RNA, roughly 100-400 ng, went into one-step reverse transcription and amplification. TCRdb re-derived calls from the multiplex PCR reads in MiXCR, one entry per CDR3 protein. This sample yields under 200,000 distinct CDR3 sequences, of which roughly 32% are seen a single time; roughly a fifth belongs to the top ten.

The receptor was derived from a human donor with low-grade glioma or glioblastoma, undergoing nonglioma brain surgery, or in good health (not recorded which). The specimen sequenced was glioma tissue, nonneoplastic brain tissue, or PBMCs (not recorded which). The genes are TRBV5-4 and TRBJ2-7; 13 bases line up with TRBD2. The CDR3, as DNA: TGTGCCAGCAGCTCGGGACTAGCGGGATTGTACGAGCAGTACTTC. It encodes CASSSGLAGLYEQYF.